Listed below are T cell receptor beta chains from one sample, sequenced in a study of graft-versus-host responses after intestinal transplantation. The table came from immunoSEQ multiplex PCR; TCRdb's copy has only in-frame clones and leaves some out. The sample yields tens of thousands of clones, over 90% seen once. These receptors are not linked to any known antigen. Sequencing was performed on unstimulated CD4+ T cells sorted from spleen or lymph node cells, taken before transplant. The receptors here all came from a human donor who was the organ donor for an intestinal transplant. Each CDR3 is given with its conserved first and last residue. The D gene is left open where the match is weak. Clone size appears in some rows only: once, few, many, or a class for an expanded clone.

>TRBJ2-1|.|TRBV9|.
CASSVAAGLANEQFF
TGTGCCAGCAGCGTGGCGGCGGGACTTGCTAATGAGCAGTTCTTC
>TRBJ1-1|.|TRBV6-5|few
CASSFSRGGTEAFF
TGTGCCAGCAGCTTTTCCAGGGGAGGGACTGAAGCTTTCTTT
>TRBJ2-2|TRBD1|TRBV9|.
CASSVARGPAGELFF
TGTGCCAGCAGCGTAGCGAGGGGGCCCGCCGGGGAGCTGTTTTTT
>TRBJ2-7|TRBD1|TRBV7-6|.
CASSPRDRGHEQYF
TGTGCCAGCAGCCCCCGGGACAGGGGCCACGAGCAGTACTTC
>TRBJ1-3|TRBD1|TRBV28|.
CASPPGTGPATYSGNTIYF
TGTGCCAGCCCTCCCGGGACAGGCCCTGCCACTTACTCTGGAAACACCATATATTTT
>TRBJ1-2|.|TRBV7-3|.
CASSPQNGSPGGYTF
TGTGCCAGCAGCCCCCAAAACGGGTCCCCCGGGGGCTACACCTTC
>TRBJ2-3|.|TRBV28|.
CASSHRPGGSVDTQYF
TGTGCCAGCAGTCACCGCCCCGGGGGCTCGGTTGATACGCAGTATTTT
>TRBJ1-1|.|TRBV2|.
CASGGDNTEAFF
TGTGCCAGTGGGGGGGATAACACTGAAGCTTTCTTT
>TRBJ2-5|TRBD2|TRBV27|.
CASSLKGGGYKETQYF
TGTGCCAGCAGTTTAAAAGGCGGGGGGTATAAAGAGACCCAGTACTTC
>TRBJ1-4|.|TRBV10-3|.
CAISVGGRGEKLFF
TGTGCCATCAGTGTGGGGGGGCGTGGGGAAAAACTGTTTTTT
>TRBJ2-2|TRBD1|TRBV15|once
CATSREGQRNTGELFF
TGTGCCACCAGCAGAGAGGGACAGAGAAACACCGGGGAGCTGTTTTTT
>TRBJ2-5|TRBD2|TRBV5-1|.
CASSLLGTSGEETQYF
TGCGCCAGCAGCTTGTTGGGGACTAGCGGGGAAGAGACCCAGTACTTC
>TRBJ1-2|.|TRBV7-9|once
CASSSGGDNYGYTF
TGTGCCAGCAGCTCCGGGGGGGACAACTATGGCTACACCTTC
>TRBJ1-2|.|TRBV5-1|.
CASSSIWGYSGYTF
TGCGCCAGCAGCTCAATTTGGGGGTATTCGGGCTACACCTTC
>TRBJ1-6|.|TRBV14|few
CASSQLFNSPLHF
TGTGCCAGCAGCCAACTCTTCAATTCACCCCTCCACTTT
>TRBJ1-1|.|TRBV27|.
CASSLRAGGTGTEAFF
TGTGCCAGCAGTCTAAGAGCGGGGGGGACGGGCACTGAAGCTTTCTTT